Included here is one T cell receptor (beta chain) sequence, with context. This sample is part of a study of T cell changes during pregnancy in multiple sclerosis. Using immunoSEQ multiplex PCR, the repertoire was profiled, and TCRdb retains in-frame clones only, with some absent. This table holds approximately 39,000 clones, 90% found once. The germline V gene has CDR1 SGHAT and CDR2 FQNNGV. The CDR3 runs 17 residues. J was trimmed by 7 bases and V by 2 bases; bases with no gene match: 12. Source: CD4+ T cells from peripheral blood mononuclear cells, taken in the second trimester of pregnancy. The sequence came from a female donor with multiple sclerosis, enrolled in a pregnancy study. J is TRBJ2-1 and V is TRBV11-2; 9 bases are a match to TRBD2. The CDR3 DNA sequence: TGTGCCAGCAGCTTACTCCCTGGGCTAGCGGGGTTTAATGAGCAGTTCTTC. Translation gives CASSLLPGLAGFNEQFF.